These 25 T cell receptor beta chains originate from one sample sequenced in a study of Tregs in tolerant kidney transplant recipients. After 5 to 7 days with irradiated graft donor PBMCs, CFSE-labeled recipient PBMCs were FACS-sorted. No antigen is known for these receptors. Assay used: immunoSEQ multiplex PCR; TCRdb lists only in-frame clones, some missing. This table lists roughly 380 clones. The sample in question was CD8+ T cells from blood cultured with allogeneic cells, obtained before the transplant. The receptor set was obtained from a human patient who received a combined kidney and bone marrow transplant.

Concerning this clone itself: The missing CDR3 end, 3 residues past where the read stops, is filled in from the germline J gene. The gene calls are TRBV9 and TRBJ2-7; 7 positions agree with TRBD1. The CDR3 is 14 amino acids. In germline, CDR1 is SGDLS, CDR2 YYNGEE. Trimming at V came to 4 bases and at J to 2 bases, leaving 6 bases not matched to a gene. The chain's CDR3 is CASSPSDRTYEQYF. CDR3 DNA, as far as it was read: TGTGCCAGCAGCCCATCGGACAGGACCTACGAG.

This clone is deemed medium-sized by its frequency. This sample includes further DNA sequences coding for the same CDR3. The sequenced CDR3 bases are TGTGCCAGCAGCTTAGCAGCGGATAGCTACGAG. Protein sequence: CASSLAADSYE. The full-length CDR3 reads as CASSLAADSYEQYF. The chain combines TRBV7-6 with TRBJ2-7, with D tentatively TRBD2 (5 bases). Read sequence stops 3 residues before the CDR3 end, and the germline J gene provides the missing end. V was cut by 0 bases and J by 3 bases, with 9 bases left in between. Germline V lookup: CDR1 SGHVS, CDR2 FNYEAQ. This CDR3 comprises 14 residues.

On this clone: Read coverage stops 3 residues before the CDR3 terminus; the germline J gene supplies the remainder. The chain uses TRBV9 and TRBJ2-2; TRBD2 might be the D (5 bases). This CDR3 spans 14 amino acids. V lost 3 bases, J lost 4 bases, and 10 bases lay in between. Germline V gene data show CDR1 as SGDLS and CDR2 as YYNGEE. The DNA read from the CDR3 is TGTGCCAGCAGCGCTCCTAGCCGCACCGGGGAG. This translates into CASSAPSRTGE. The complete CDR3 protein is CASSAPSRTGELFF.

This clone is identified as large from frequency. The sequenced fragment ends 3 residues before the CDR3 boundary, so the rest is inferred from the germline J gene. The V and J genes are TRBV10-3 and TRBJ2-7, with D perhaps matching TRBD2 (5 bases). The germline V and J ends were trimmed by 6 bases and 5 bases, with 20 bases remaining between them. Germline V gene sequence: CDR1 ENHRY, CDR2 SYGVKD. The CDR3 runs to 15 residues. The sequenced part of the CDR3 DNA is TGTGCCATCAGCCCCCTTGGAGGACTGGGCGACGAG. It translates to CAISPLGGLGDE. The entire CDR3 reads CAISPLGGLGDEQYF.

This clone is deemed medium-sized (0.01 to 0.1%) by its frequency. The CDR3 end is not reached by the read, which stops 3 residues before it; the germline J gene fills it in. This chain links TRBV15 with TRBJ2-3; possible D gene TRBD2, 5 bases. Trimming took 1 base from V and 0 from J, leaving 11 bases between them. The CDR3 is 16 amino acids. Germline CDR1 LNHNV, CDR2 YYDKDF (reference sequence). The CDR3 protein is CATSRGLASSTDTQYF. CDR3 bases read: TGTGCCACCAGCAGAGGGCTAGCCTCTAGCACAGATACG.

Here the CDR3 reads CASTDRENEQFF. The CDR3 bases that were read are TGTGCCAGCACGGACAGGGAAAATGAG. The rearrangement uses TRBV6-4 and TRBJ2-1; 8 nucleotides agree with TRBD1. The CDR3 goes on 3 residues after the read ends, and that part is filled in from the germline J gene. The germline gives CDR1 MRHNA, CDR2 SNTAGT. The CDR3 loop spans 12 amino acids. V was pared by 7 bases and J by 7 bases, with 3 bases of the junction left unmatched.

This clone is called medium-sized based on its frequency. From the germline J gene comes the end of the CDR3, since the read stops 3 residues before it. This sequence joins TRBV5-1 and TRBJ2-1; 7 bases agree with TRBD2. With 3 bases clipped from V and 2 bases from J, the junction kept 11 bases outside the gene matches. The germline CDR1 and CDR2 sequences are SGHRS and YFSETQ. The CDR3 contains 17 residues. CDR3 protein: CASSSLGGEYAYNEQFF. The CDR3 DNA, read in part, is TGCGCCAGCAGCTCCTTGGGGGGGGAGTATGCCTACAATGAG. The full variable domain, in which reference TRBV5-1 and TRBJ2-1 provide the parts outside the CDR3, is KAGVTQTPRYLIKTRGQQVTLSCSPISGHRSVSWYQQTPGQGLQFLFEYFSETQRNKGNFPGRFSGRQFSNSRSEMNVSTLELGDSALYLCASSSLGGEYAYNEQFFGPGTRLTVL.

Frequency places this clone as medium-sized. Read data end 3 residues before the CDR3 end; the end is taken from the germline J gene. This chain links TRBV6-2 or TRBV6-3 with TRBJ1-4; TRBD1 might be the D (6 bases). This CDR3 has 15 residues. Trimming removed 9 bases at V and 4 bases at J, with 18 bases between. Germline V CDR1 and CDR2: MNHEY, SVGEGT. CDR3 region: CASIPDRINNEKLFF. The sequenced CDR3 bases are TGTGCCAGTATCCCTGACAGGATTAATAATGAAAAA.

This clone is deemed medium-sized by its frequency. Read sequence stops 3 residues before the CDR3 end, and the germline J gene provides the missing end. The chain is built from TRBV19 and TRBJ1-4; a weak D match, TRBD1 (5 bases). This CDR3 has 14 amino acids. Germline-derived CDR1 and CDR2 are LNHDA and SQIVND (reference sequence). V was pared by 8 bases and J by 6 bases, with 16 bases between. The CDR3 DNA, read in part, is TGTGCCAGTGTCCCCCGGGGGAAGGATGAAAAA. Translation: CASVPRGKDEK. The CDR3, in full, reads CASVPRGKDEKLFF.

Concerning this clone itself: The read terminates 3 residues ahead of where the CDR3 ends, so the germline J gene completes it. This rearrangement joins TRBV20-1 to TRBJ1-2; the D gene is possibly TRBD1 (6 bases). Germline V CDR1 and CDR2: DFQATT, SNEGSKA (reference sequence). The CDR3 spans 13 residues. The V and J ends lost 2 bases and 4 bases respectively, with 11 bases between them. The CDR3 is CSARLGGGYGYTF. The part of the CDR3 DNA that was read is TGCAGTGCTAGATTAGGGGGAGGCTATGGC.

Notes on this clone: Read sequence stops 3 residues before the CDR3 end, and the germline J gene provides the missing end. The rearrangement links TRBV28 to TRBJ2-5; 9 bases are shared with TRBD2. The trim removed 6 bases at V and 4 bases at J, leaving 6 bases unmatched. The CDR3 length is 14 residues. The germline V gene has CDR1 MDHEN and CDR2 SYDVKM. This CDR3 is CASREAGGLETQYF. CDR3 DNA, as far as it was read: TGTGCCAGCAGGGAGGCGGGAGGGCTAGAGACC. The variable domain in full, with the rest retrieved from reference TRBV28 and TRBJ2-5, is DVKVTQSSRYLVKRTGEKVFLECVQDMDHENMFWYRQDPGLGLRLIYFSYDVKMKEKGDIPEGYSVSREKKERFSLILESASTNQTSMYLCASREAGGLETQYFGPGTRLLVL.

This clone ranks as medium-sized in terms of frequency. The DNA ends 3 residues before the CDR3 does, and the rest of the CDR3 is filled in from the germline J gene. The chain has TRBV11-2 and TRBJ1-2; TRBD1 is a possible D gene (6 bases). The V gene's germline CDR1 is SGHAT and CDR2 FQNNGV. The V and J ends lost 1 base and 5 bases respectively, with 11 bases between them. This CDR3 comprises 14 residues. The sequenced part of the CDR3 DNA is TGTGCCAGCAGCTTAGGGGCAGGGGATTATGGC. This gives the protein CASSLGAGDYG. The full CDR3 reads CASSLGAGDYGYTF.

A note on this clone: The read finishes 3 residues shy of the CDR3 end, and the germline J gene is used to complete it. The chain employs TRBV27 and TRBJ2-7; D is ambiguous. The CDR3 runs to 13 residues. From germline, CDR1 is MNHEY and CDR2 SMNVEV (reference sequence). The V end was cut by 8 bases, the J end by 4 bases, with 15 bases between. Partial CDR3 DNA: TGTGCCAGCTCTCTTACAGCTGCTTACGAG. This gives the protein CASSLTAAYE. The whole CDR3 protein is CASSLTAAYEQYF.

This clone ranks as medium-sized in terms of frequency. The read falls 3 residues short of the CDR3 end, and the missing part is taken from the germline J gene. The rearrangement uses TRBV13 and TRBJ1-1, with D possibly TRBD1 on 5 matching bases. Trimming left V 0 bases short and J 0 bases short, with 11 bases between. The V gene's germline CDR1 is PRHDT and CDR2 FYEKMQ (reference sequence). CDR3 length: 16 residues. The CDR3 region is CASSLGLGGVNTEAFF. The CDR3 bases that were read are TGTGCCAGCAGCTTAGGCCTAGGAGGGGTGAACACTGAA.

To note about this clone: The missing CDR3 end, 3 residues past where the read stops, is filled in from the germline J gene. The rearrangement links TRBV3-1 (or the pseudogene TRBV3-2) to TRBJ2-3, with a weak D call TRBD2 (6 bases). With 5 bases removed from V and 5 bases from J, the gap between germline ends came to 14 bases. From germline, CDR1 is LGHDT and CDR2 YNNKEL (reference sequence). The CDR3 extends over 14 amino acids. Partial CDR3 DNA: TGTGCCAGCAGCTACAGACTAGTCGGAGATACG. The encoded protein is CASSYRLVGDT. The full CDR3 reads CASSYRLVGDTQYF.

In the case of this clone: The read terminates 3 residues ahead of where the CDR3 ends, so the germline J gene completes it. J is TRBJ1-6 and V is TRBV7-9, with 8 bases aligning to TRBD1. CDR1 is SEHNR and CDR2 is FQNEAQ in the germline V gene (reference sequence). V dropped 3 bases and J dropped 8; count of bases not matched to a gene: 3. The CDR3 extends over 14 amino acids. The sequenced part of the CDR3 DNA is TGTGCCAGCAGCTTGACAGGGGTGGATTCACCC. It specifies CASSLTGVDSP. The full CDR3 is CASSLTGVDSPLHF.

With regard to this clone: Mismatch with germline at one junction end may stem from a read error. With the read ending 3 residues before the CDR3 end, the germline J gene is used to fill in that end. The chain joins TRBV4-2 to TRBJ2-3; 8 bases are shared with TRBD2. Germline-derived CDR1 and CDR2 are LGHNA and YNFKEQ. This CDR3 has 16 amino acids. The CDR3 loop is CASSQDFAGGPDTQYF. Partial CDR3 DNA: TGCGCCAGCAGCCAAGATTTTGCGGGAGGCCCAGATACG.

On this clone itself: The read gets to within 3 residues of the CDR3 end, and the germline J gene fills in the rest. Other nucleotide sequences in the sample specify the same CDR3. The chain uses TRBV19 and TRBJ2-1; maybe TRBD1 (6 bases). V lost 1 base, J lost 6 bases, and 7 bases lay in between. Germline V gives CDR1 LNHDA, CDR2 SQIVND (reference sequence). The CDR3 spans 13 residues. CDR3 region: CASSIATGNEQFF. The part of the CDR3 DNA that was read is TGTGCCAGTAGTATAGCGACAGGCAATGAG.

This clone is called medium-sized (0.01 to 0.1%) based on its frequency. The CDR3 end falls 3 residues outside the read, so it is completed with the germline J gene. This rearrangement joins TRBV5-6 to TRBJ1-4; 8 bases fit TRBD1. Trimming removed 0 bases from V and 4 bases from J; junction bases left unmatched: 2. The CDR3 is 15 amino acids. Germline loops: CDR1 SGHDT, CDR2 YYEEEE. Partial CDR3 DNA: TGTGCCAGCAGCTTGGTTGGACAGGGTAATGAAAAA. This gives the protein CASSLVGQGNEK. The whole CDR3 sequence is CASSLVGQGNEKLFF.

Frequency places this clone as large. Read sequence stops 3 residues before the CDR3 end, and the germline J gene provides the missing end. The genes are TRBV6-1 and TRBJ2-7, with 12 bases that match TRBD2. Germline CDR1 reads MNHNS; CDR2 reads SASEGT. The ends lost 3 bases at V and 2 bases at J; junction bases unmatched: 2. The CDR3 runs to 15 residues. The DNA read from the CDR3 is TGTGCCAGCAGTGAGTGGACTAGCGGGGCCTACGAG. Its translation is CASSEWTSGAYE. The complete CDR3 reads CASSEWTSGAYEQYF.

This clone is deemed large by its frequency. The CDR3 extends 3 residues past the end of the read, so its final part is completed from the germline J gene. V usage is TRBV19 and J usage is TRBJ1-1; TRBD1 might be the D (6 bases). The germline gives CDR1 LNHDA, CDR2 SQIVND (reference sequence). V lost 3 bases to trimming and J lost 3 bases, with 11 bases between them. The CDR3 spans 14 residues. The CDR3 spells CASSMKQGHTEAFF. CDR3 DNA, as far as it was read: TGTGCCAGTAGTATGAAGCAGGGGCACACTGAA.

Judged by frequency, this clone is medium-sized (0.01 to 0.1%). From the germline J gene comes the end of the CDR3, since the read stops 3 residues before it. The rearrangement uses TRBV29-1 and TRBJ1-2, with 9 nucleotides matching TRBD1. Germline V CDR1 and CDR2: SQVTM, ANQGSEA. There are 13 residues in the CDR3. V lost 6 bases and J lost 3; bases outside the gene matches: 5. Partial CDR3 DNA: TGCAGCGTAACGACAGGGGGTGACTATGGC. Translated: CSVTTGGDYG. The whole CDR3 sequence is CSVTTGGDYGYTF. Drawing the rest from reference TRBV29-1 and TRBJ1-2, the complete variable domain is SAVISQKPSRDICQRGTSLTIQCQVDSQVTMMFWYRQQPGQSLTLIATANQGSEATYESGFVIDKFPISRPNLTFSTLTVSNMSPEDSSIYLCSVTTGGDYGYTFGSGTRLTVV.

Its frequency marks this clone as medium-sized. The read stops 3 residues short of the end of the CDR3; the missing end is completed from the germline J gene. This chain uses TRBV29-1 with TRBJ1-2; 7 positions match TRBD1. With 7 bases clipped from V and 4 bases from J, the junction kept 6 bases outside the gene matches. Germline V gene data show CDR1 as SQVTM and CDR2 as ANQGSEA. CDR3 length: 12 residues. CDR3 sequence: CSATDRPYGYTF. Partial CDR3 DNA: TGCAGCGCAACGGACAGGCCCTATGGC.

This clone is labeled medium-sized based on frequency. The CDR3 spells CASSQDERDSYNEQFF. Partial CDR3 DNA: TGCGCCAGCAGCCAAGATGAGCGGGACTCCTACAATGAG. V gene TRBV4-1 combines with J gene TRBJ2-1; 7 bases line up with TRBD2. With the read ending 3 residues before the CDR3 end, the germline J gene is used to fill in that end. CDR1 and CDR2 from the germline V gene are MGHRA and YSYEKL. The V and J ends lost 0 bases and 0 bases, in that order; junction bases with no gene match: 2. There are 16 residues in the CDR3.

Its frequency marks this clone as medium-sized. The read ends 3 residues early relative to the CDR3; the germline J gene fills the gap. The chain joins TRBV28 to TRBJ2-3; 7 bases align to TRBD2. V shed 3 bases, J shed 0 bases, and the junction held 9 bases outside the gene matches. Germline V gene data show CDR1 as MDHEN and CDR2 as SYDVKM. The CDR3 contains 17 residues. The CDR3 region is CASSLVLAETSTDTQYF. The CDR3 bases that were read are TGTGCCAGCAGTTTGGTCCTAGCGGAGACTAGCACAGATACG.